The rows below give T cell receptor beta chains drawn from one sample of a study of PD-1 blockade in classical Hodgkin lymphoma. Assay: immunoSEQ multiplex PCR; the TCRdb copy retains only in-frame clones and omits some. The table lists 70,000 or so clones, more than 85% of them singletons, with 2% to 3% in the top ten. Material: peripheral blood mononuclear cells (PBMCs). The receptors originated from a human donor with classical Hodgkin lymphoma. CDR3s include the opening cysteine and the closing phenylalanine or tryptophan. A D gene is named only where the DNA matches it firmly. Only some rows state a clone size, as once, few, many or a class for expanded clones.

D gene,V gene,clone size,J gene,CDR3 DNA,CDR3 protein
NA,TRBV18,NA,TRBJ1-1,TGTGCCAGCTCAGGGACCCTTGACACTGAAGCTTTCTTT,CASSGTLDTEAFF
TRBD1,TRBV18,NA,TRBJ1-2,TGTGCCAGCTCAGCCGGGACAGGGTTTGGCTACACCTTC,CASSAGTGFGYTF
NA,TRBV11-2,NA,TRBJ2-5,TGTGCCAGCAGCCCTCGGAGGAAAGAGACCCAGTACTTC,CASSPRRKETQYF
NA,TRBV7-6,once,TRBJ2-5,TGTGCCAGCAGCGACCGTAGGGAGACCCAGTACTTC,CASSDRRETQYF
NA,TRBV2,NA,TRBJ2-7,TGTGCCAGCGCCTTGAGCAGGGGCCTCTACGAGCAGTACTTC,CASALSRGLYEQYF
TRBD1,TRBV6-5,NA,TRBJ2-2,TGTGCCAGTGGCAGGGGGCATGCGAACACCGGGGAGCTGTTTTTT,CASGRGHANTGELFF
TRBD1,TRBV19,NA,TRBJ1-5,TGTGCCAGTAGTAGGGTCCAAGACAGGGCGGGCAATCAGCCCCAGCATTTT,CASSRVQDRAGNQPQHF
TRBD1,TRBV27,NA,TRBJ1-2,TGTGCCAGCAGTTCGGACAGGGAATATGGCTACACCTTC,CASSSDREYGYTF
NA,TRBV6-1,NA,TRBJ1-1,TGTGCCAGCAGAAACAGGGACCTGAACACTGAAGCTTTCTTT,CASRNRDLNTEAFF
NA,TRBV29-1,few,TRBJ1-1,TGCAGCGTCGCGACATCGAACACTGAAGCTTTCTTT,CSVATSNTEAFF
NA,TRBV2,NA,TRBJ2-5,TGTGCCAGTCTCCGGGACACCCTTTGGGAGACCCAGTACTTC,CASLRDTLWETQYF
NA,TRBV28,NA,TRBJ2-7,TGTGCCAGCAGTTTATCACCCTTTAGGGGGCAGTACTTC,CASSLSPFRGQYF
NA,TRBV15,NA,TRBJ1-2,TGTGCCACCAGCAGAGATGCCCTTGGGGGCTATGGCTACACCTTC,CATSRDALGGYGYTF
TRBD1,TRBV12-5,NA,TRBJ1-1,TGTGCTAGTGCTCTCCGGGACAGGAACACTGAAGCTTTCTTT,CASALRDRNTEAFF
NA,TRBV19,NA,TRBJ1-5,TGTGCCAGTAGTATTGCGGGAAGCAATCAGCCCCAGCATTTT,CASSIAGSNQPQHF
TRBD1,TRBV4-3,NA,TRBJ1-3,TGCGCCAGCAGCCCAGGGACAGCCTCTGGAAACACCATATATTTT,CASSPGTASGNTIYF
TRBD1,TRBV5-1,NA,TRBJ2-7,TGCGCCAGCAGCCCCGAGACAGGGCGCGGCGAGCAGTACTTC,CASSPETGRGEQYF
NA,TRBV21-1,NA,TRBJ2-5,TGTGCCAGCAGCATATCCCCCCCGGGGACCCAGTACTTC,CASSISPPGTQYF
TRBD2,TRBV4-1,NA,TRBJ2-1,TGCGCCAGCAGCCAAGATGGGGGACTAGCGGGCCAGAAGCAGTTCTTC,CASSQDGGLAGQKQFF
NA,TRBV30,NA,TRBJ2-7,TGTGCCTGGACCCCTCGGGAAGGCTCCCCCTACGAGCAGTACTTC,CAWTPREGSPYEQYF
NA,TRBV12-5,NA,TRBJ1-1,TGTGCTAGTGGTCCCGATGGGAACACTGAAGCTTTCTTT,CASGPDGNTEAFF
TRBD1,TRBV7-2,NA,TRBJ1-2,TGTGCCAGCAGCCGGGACAGACTACTTCATTCTGGCTACACCTTC,CASSRDRLLHSGYTF
NA,TRBV5-1,NA,TRBJ1-1,TGCGCCAGCAGCTTGGAGGTCTTGAACACTGAAGCTTTCTTT,CASSLEVLNTEAFF
TRBD1,TRBV28,NA,TRBJ1-3,TGTGCCAGCAGTATCCGACAGGGGATCCGAAACACCATATATTTT,CASSIRQGIRNTIYF
NA,TRBV19,NA,TRBJ2-2,TGTGCCAGTAGTATACAGGAGAACACCGGGGAGCTGTTTTTT,CASSIQENTGELFF
TRBD1,TRBV2,NA,TRBJ2-3,TGTGCTCCCGTCGGGACAGGGGCAGATACGCAGTATTTT,CAPVGTGADTQYF
NA,TRBV11-3,NA,TRBJ2-1,TGTGCCAGCAGCCGGGACTTGACCTACAATGAGCAGTTCTTC,CASSRDLTYNEQFF
NA,TRBV5-4,once,TRBJ2-7,TGTGCCAGCAGCTTGGGCGGTTATAGCTCCTACGAGCAGTACTTC,CASSLGGYSSYEQYF
TRBD2,TRBV7-2,once,TRBJ2-5,TGTGCCAGCAACCTAAGAGCGGGAGACAAAGAGACCCAGTACTTC,CASNLRAGDKETQYF
NA,TRBV28,few,TRBJ1-5,TGTGCCAGCAGTTTATCCGGGCCTAATCAGCCCCAGCATTTT,CASSLSGPNQPQHF
TRBD1,TRBV18,NA,TRBJ1-6,TGTGCCAGCTCACCACTCCCCAAATCTGACAGGGGAAATTCACCCCTCCACTTT,CASSPLPKSDRGNSPLHF
NA,TRBV5-6,few,TRBJ2-2,TGTGCCAGCAGTCCAATTCGGACGGATACGAACACCGGGGAGCTGTTTTTT,CASSPIRTDTNTGELFF
TRBD1,TRBV2,NA,TRBJ1-2,TGTGCCAGCAGTGAGGGAGGACAGGGTGGTGGCTACACCTTC,CASSEGGQGGGYTF
NA,TRBV6-4,once,TRBJ2-3,TGTGCCAGCAGTGACCGAGGAATTAGCACAGATACGCAGTATTTT,CASSDRGISTDTQYF
TRBD1,TRBV27,NA,TRBJ1-2,TGTGCCAGCAGAGGACTTGGACAGGGGCGAGCTAACTATGGCTACACCTTC,CASRGLGQGRANYGYTF
NA,TRBV28,once,TRBJ1-2,TGTGCCAGCAGTTGGAGGGGTGGCTACACCTTC,CASSWRGGYTF
TRBD1,TRBV18,NA,TRBJ2-7,TGTGCCAGCTCACTTGACAGGGCGGGCGAGCAGTACTTC,CASSLDRAGEQYF
NA,TRBV19,NA,TRBJ2-1,TGTGCCAGCAAGGACAGAGCGGCCCCCTACAATGAGCAGTTCTTC,CASKDRAAPYNEQFF
NA,TRBV29-1,NA,TRBJ2-7,TGCAGCGTGACCCAAGGACAGATCTACGAGCAGTACTTC,CSVTQGQIYEQYF
NA,TRBV2,NA,TRBJ2-1,TGTGCCAGCAGGACTCAGGGTTTAGACGAGCAGTTCTTC,CASRTQGLDEQFF
NA,TRBV5-1,NA,TRBJ2-3,TGCGCCAGCAGCCACCTAAGGGACTCCTCCACAGATACGCAGTATTTT,CASSHLRDSSTDTQYF
TRBD2,TRBV10-1,NA,TRBJ2-5,TGCGCCAGCAGTGAGACGGGAGGGCGTGAGACCCAGTACTTC,CASSETGGRETQYF
NA,TRBV10-3,NA,TRBJ1-5,TGTGCCATCAGCAGAGCCGGGACGGATAGCAATCAGCCCCAGCATTTT,CAISRAGTDSNQPQHF
NA,TRBV29-1,NA,TRBJ2-1,TGCAGCGTTGAGGGGTGGAGCGGGACAGACAATGAGCAGTTCTTC,CSVEGWSGTDNEQFF
NA,TRBV6-5,NA,TRBJ1-3,TGTGCCAGCAGTCGCCGACAGGACTCTGGAAACACCATATATTTT,CASSRRQDSGNTIYF
NA,TRBV9,NA,TRBJ2-5,TGTGCCAGCAGCGTAGCGCGGGGGCCCCAAGAGACCCAGTACTTC,CASSVARGPQETQYF
NA,TRBV7-9,NA,TRBJ2-2,TGTGCCAGCAGCTTACTTCCAATGCAGCCCGGGGAGCTGTTTTTT,CASSLLPMQPGELFF
NA,TRBV2,NA,TRBJ2-1,TGTGCCAGCACGCCTAGGGGTGAGCAGTTCTTC,CASTPRGEQFF
NA,TRBV6-1,NA,TRBJ1-1,TGTGCCAGCAAGACTTTCACTGAAGCTTTCTTT,CASKTFTEAFF
NA,TRBV4-2,once,TRBJ2-2,TGTGCCAGCAGCCAAGGTATAGCTGCCGGGGAGCTGTTTTTT,CASSQGIAAGELFF
NA,TRBV25-1,NA,TRBJ2-7,TGTGCCAGCAGTGCCGGACAGCCCCTCTACGAGCAGTACTTC,CASSAGQPLYEQYF
NA,TRBV6-5,NA,TRBJ2-1,TGTGCCAGCAGCCAGGGGACACCCATTTACAATGAGCAGTTCTTC,CASSQGTPIYNEQFF
NA,TRBV7-9,NA,TRBJ2-5,TGTGCCAGCAGCCCCGCCGGAGAGACCCAGTACTTC,CASSPAGETQYF
NA,TRBV11-3,NA,TRBJ2-2,TGTGCCAGCAGCTTAGTAGGGAACACCGGGGAGCTGTTTTTT,CASSLVGNTGELFF
NA,TRBV29-1,NA,TRBJ2-4,TGCAGCGCCAAAGGAAACGGCCAGAACCTAGCCAAAAACATTCAGTACTTC,CSAKGNGQNLAKNIQYF
TRBD1,TRBV2,NA,TRBJ2-7,TGTGCCAGCAGGGGACAGGGGTCCTACGAGCAGTACTTC,CASRGQGSYEQYF
NA,TRBV4-1,few,TRBJ1-2,TGCGCCAGCAGCCAAGGCGCAGGGCTCGGCTATGGCTACACCTTC,CASSQGAGLGYGYTF
NA,TRBV29-1,few,TRBJ1-5,TGCAGCGTTGACGGTGGGGGAGGGCAGCCCCAGCATTTT,CSVDGGGGQPQHF